The rows below give T cell receptor beta chains drawn from one sample of a study of blood T cell repertoires in COVID-19. Data came from immunoSEQ multiplex PCR; TCRdb stores just in-frame clones and leaves some out. Of approximately 220,000 clones listed, 86% are singletons. Source material: peripheral blood. These receptors came from a woman aged 45-59 years with acute or convalescent COVID-19. The CDR3 runs from the conserved cysteine through the conserved F or W. The order of the fields is clone size, J gene, CDR3 length, V gene, D gene, CDR3 DNA, CDR3 protein. D genes are given only for firm matches. Clone size is not always given. Where it is, it says once, few, many or a class for expanded clones.

-,TRBJ1-1,12,TRBV2,TRBD1,TGTGCCAGCAGTGGACAGGGCCCTGAAGCTTTCTTT,CASSGQGPEAFF
-,TRBJ1-1,14,TRBV28,TRBD1,TGTGCCAGCAGTTTCTTACAGGGGAAGACTGAAGCTTTCTTT,CASSFLQGKTEAFF
-,TRBJ1-2,15,TRBV19,TRBD1,TGTGCCAGTAGTGGAACAGGGGAGGCGGACTATGGCTACACCTTC,CASSGTGEADYGYTF
-,TRBJ1-5,12,TRBV12-3/TRBV12-4,-,TGTGCCAGCAGAGCAGGGTGGCAGCCCCAGCATTTT,CASRAGWQPQHF
-,TRBJ1-1,15,TRBV30,-,TGTGCCTGGAGTCGGACCAGGTCGGGGGTCACTGAAGCTTTCTTT,CAWSRTRSGVTEAFF
-,TRBJ1-2,15,TRBV11-3,TRBD1,TGTGCCAGCAGCTTGACAATGGGACAGAGCTATGGCTACACCTTC,CASSLTMGQSYGYTF
-,TRBJ2-3,16,TRBV2,TRBD2,TGTGCCAGCATGCAGGGGCTAGCGGGTTCGGCAGATACGCAGTATTTT,CASMQGLAGSADTQYF
-,TRBJ1-6,13,TRBV7-2,-,TGTGCCAGCAGCTTAGGGCAGATCAGACCCCTCCACTTT,CASSLGQIRPLHF
-,TRBJ1-1,14,TRBV6-2/TRBV6-3,-,TGTGCCAGCAGTCCCCTAAATATGAACACTGAAGCTTTCTTT,CASSPLNMNTEAFF
-,TRBJ2-7,13,TRBV28,-,TGTGCCAGCAGGGAAGGGACTCCAAACGAGCAGTACTTC,CASREGTPNEQYF
-,TRBJ2-3,16,TRBV18,TRBD2,TGTGCCAGCTCACTACTAGCGGGAGACTCCACAGATACGCAGTATTTT,CASSLLAGDSTDTQYF
-,TRBJ2-7,14,TRBV3-1/TRBV3-2,TRBD1,TGTGCCAGCAGCCCGCGGGACAGGGGAGACGAGCAGTACTTC,CASSPRDRGDEQYF
-,TRBJ2-1,15,TRBV5-1,TRBD1,TGCGCCAGCAGCATCGACAGGGGGGTCTACAATGAGCAGTTCTTC,CASSIDRGVYNEQFF
-,TRBJ2-3,16,TRBV9,TRBD2,TGTGCCAGCAGCACAGAGCGGGGGCAAAGCACAGATACGCAGTATTTT,CASSTERGQSTDTQYF
-,TRBJ2-7,15,TRBV5-1,TRBD1,TGCGCCAGCAGCCCGGGACAGGCGGGGACCTACGAGCAGTACTTC,CASSPGQAGTYEQYF
-,TRBJ2-1,16,TRBV6-2/TRBV6-3,-,TGTGCCAGCAGTTATTTCTCTGGGCGTCAGGGTTATGAGCAGTTCTTC,CASSYFSGRQGYEQFF
once,TRBJ2-1,18,TRBV3-1/TRBV3-2,TRBD2,TGTGCCAGCAGCCCGGGTCTTGATGTAGCGGGAGGTTACAATGAGCAGTTCTTC,CASSPGLDVAGGYNEQFF
-,TRBJ2-1,17,TRBV7-2,-,TGTGCCAGCAGCTTCTATGCGATGCCGAGCTCCTACAATGAGCAGTTCTTC,CASSFYAMPSSYNEQFF
-,TRBJ2-5,13,TRBV18,-,TGTGCCAGCTCACCACAATCCTTGGAGACCCAGTACTTC,CASSPQSLETQYF
-,TRBJ2-5,14,TRBV2,TRBD1,TGTGCCAGCAGGCCGGGACAGCTACAAGAGACCCAGTACTTC,CASRPGQLQETQYF
-,TRBJ1-4,14,TRBV9,-,TGTGCCAGCAGCGACCGTTGGGAGGGGGAAAAACTGTTTTTT,CASSDRWEGEKLFF
-,TRBJ2-6,21,TRBV10-3,-,TGTGCCATCAGTGAGTTGCAGGGGCCTCCAGAACTCTCGTCTGGGGCCAACGTCCTGACTTTC,CAISELQGPPELSSGANVLTF
once,TRBJ2-7,12,TRBV5-5,-,TGTGCCAGCAGCTACGGTGTGGACGAGCAGTACTTC,CASSYGVDEQYF
-,TRBJ1-2,13,TRBV3-1/TRBV3-2,-,TGTGCCAGCAGCCAGTGGGCCCAGGAATACTACACCTTC,CASSQWAQEYYTF
-,TRBJ1-1,14,TRBV9,-,TGTGCCAGCAGCCCCTGGGGGGGACTGAATGAAGCTTTCTTT,CASSPWGGLNEAFF
-,TRBJ1-1,14,TRBV19,TRBD1,TGTGCCAGTAGTTTAGACAGGGGGCCGCCAGAAGCTTTCTTT,CASSLDRGPPEAFF
-,TRBJ2-5,15,TRBV30,-,TGTGCCTGGAGTGTATCTCTAGCGTCTGGTGAGACCCAGTACTTC,CAWSVSLASGETQYF
-,TRBJ1-5,14,TRBV18,-,TGTGCCAGCTCTCGCGGGGGGATGGGTCAGCCCCAGCATTTT,CASSRGGMGQPQHF
-,TRBJ1-4,15,TRBV25-1,TRBD1,TGTGCCAGCAGTGACCCCAGGGGGGCCGATGAAAAACTGTTTTTT,CASSDPRGADEKLFF
-,TRBJ2-7,12,TRBV30,-,TGTGCCTGGGCGGGGCCCAGGGGCGAGCAGTACTTC,CAWAGPRGEQYF
-,TRBJ1-4,14,TRBV7-9,-,TGTGCCAGCAGCTTAGGACAAAATAATGAAAAACTGTTTTTT,CASSLGQNNEKLFF
-,TRBJ1-1,15,TRBV28,-,TGTGCCAGCAGTTTAGGAGGGCTGCATGGTTCTGAAGCTTTCTTT,CASSLGGLHGSEAFF
once,TRBJ2-7,14,TRBV10-3,-,TGTGCCATCAGTGGGACAGACGATCCCTACGAGCAGTACTTC,CAISGTDDPYEQYF
-,TRBJ2-7,15,TRBV4-3,-,TGCGCCAGCAGCCAAGGTGTGTACGGGTCCTACGAGCAGTACTTC,CASSQGVYGSYEQYF
-,TRBJ1-1,13,TRBV10-3,-,TGTGCCACCCGACAGGACATGAACACTGAAGCTTTCTTT,CATRQDMNTEAFF
-,TRBJ2-7,16,TRBV7-2,TRBD2,TGTGCCAGCAGCTTGGCCCGGACTAGCGGGGGTTACGAGCAGTACTTC,CASSLARTSGGYEQYF
-,TRBJ1-2,12,TRBV6-5,-,TGTGCCAGTCGGGGGTTACTCTATGGCTACACCTTC,CASRGLLYGYTF
few,TRBJ2-7,15,TRBV2,-,TGTGCCAGCAGTGAGAGGTTTCTTATCTTTTACGAGCAGTACTTC,CASSERFLIFYEQYF
-,TRBJ1-1,13,TRBV15,TRBD1,TGTGCCACCAGCCGGGACAGGGACACTGAAGCTTTCTTT,CATSRDRDTEAFF
-,TRBJ2-7,15,TRBV5-1,-,TGCGCCAGCAGCGTCTGGCAGGGCCCCTCCTACGAGCAGTACTTC,CASSVWQGPSYEQYF
-,TRBJ2-7,13,TRBV12-3/TRBV12-4,-,TGTGCCAGCAGTTTGGCAGGGACCTACGAGCAGTACTTC,CASSLAGTYEQYF
once,TRBJ2-1,15,TRBV6-6,TRBD2,TGTGCCAGCAGTTACCCTAGCGGGGGCTTCAATGAGCAGTTCTTC,CASSYPSGGFNEQFF
-,TRBJ2-5,15,TRBV7-9,-,TGTGCCAGCAGATTCATAATTCCAGGTCAAGAGACCCAGTACTTC,CASRFIIPGQETQYF
-,TRBJ1-5,13,TRBV30,-,TGTGCCTGGACCCAAGCGGGGGATCAGCCCCAGCATTTT,CAWTQAGDQPQHF
once,TRBJ1-5,16,TRBV7-2,-,TGTGCCAGCAGCGCAGGTTCCGGGGGGGGCAATCAGCCCCAGCATTTT,CASSAGSGGGNQPQHF
-,TRBJ1-2,15,TRBV6-5,-,TGTGCCAGCAGTTACTATGGGGGCTCGGGCTATGGCTACACCTTC,CASSYYGGSGYGYTF
-,TRBJ1-2,14,TRBV5-6,-,TGTGCCAGCAGCTTGGGATCCCACGGCTATGGCTACACCTTC,CASSLGSHGYGYTF
once,TRBJ2-3,11,TRBV6-2/TRBV6-3,-,TGTGCCAGCAGTTACGAGGATACGCAGTATTTT,CASSYEDTQYF
-,TRBJ2-2,15,TRBV3-1/TRBV3-2,-,TGTGCCAGCAGCCAAGGATCAGGGGCGAGCGGGGAGCTGTTTTTT,CASSQGSGASGELFF
-,TRBJ1-4,15,TRBV10-3,-,TGTGCCATCAGAGGGACACGAACCACTAATGAAAAACTGTTTTTT,CAIRGTRTTNEKLFF
-,TRBJ2-1,16,TRBV5-6,TRBD1,TGTGCCAGCAGCTTGGATGGGACAGGGGGAAACAATGAGCAGTTCTTC,CASSLDGTGGNNEQFF
-,TRBJ1-4,15,TRBV25-1,-,TGTGCCAGCAGTGAATACGGCAGCGCTAATGAAAAACTGTTTTTT,CASSEYGSANEKLFF
-,TRBJ2-5,13,TRBV12-3/TRBV12-4,-,TGTGCCAGCAGACCACAGGGGAGGCAGACCCAGTACTTC,CASRPQGRQTQYF
once,TRBJ2-7,16,TRBV9,TRBD1,TGTGCCAGCAGCGTAGATGGGACAGGGGTAAACTACGAGCAGTACTTC,CASSVDGTGVNYEQYF
-,TRBJ1-1,15,TRBV6-5,-,TGTGCCAGCAGTTACTCTCTGGGAGCGTACACTGAAGCTTTCTTT,CASSYSLGAYTEAFF